These 23 T cell receptor beta chains came from one sample sequenced in a study of T-cell reconstitution after alpha-beta-depleted transplantation in children. As it was prepared, the TCRbeta library received unique molecular identifiers. A single record per CDR3 protein comes from TCRdb applying MiXCR to the PCR reads. The repertoire holds around 580,000 distinct CDR3 sequences, with roughly 30% as singletons. Sequencing used PBMCs, obtained before TCRalphabeta/CD19-depleted stem cell transplant. These receptors originate from a boy younger than two with Wiskott-Aldrich syndrome, due to receive a stem cell transplant.

The rearrangement links TRBV12-3 or TRBV12-4 to TRBJ2-2; TRBD2 matches at 14 bases. This CDR3 region has 16 residues. V lost 5 bases to trimming and J lost 10 bases; unmatched junction nucleotides: 9. The CDR3 DNA is TGTGCCAGCAGTCCAAGACTAGCGGGAGGGCCGGCGGAGCTGTTTTTT. This gives the protein CASSPRLAGGPAELFF.

The rearrangement joins TRBV24-1 to TRBJ2-5; D possibly corresponds to TRBD2 (6 bases). The V end was cut by 6 bases, the J end by 4 bases, with 17 bases between. The CDR3 contains 15 residues. Germline V lookup: CDR1 KGHDR, CDR2 SFDVKD. Here the CDR3 DNA reads TGTGCCACCAGTCATACCGGGAGTATCGGAGAGACCCAGTACTTC. Translating gives CATSHTGSIGETQYF.

This clonotype occurred a few times. This chain uses TRBV18 with TRBJ1-6, with TRBD1 matching over 11 bases. V shed 3 bases, J shed 8 bases, and the junction held 3 bases outside the gene matches. Germline V gene data show CDR1 as KGHSH and CDR2 as LQKENI. The CDR3 loop spans 15 amino acids. The CDR3 DNA reads TGTGCCAGCTCACCGTGGGACAGGGGGGATTCACCCCTCCACTTT. Protein: CASSPWDRGDSPLHF.

The chain uses TRBV5-1 and TRBJ1-1; the match to TRBD1 covers 7 bases. The germline V gene encodes CDR1 SGHRS and CDR2 YFSETQ. The V gene end was trimmed by 2 bases and the J gene end by 1 base; junction bases not matched to a gene: 8. The CDR3 sequence is 16 residues long. CDR3 residues: CASSFETGIGNTEAFF. The DNA for the CDR3 is TGCGCCAGCAGCTTTGAGACAGGGATTGGGAACACTGAAGCTTTCTTT.

This clonotype occurred a few times. This chain joins TRBV30 and TRBJ1-4; D is undetermined. Germline V gene data show CDR1 as GTSNPN and CDR2 as SVGIG (reference sequence). Trimming left V 5 bases short and J 0 bases short, with 7 bases between. This CDR3 comprises 13 residues. CDR3 DNA sequence: TGTGCCTGGGCTACGACAACTAATGAAAAACTGTTTTTT. Translated, it gives CAWATTTNEKLFF.

This clonotype was detected only a few times. This rearrangement joins TRBV5-6 to TRBJ2-7; unclear D gene. This CDR3 contains 14 residues. CDR1 is SGHDT, CDR2 YYEEEE, per germline. V lost 1 base and J lost 0, with 8 bases in between. CDR3 sequence: CASSLLGASYEQYF. CDR3 sequence (DNA): TGTGCCAGCAGCTTGCTCGGCGCCTCCTACGAGCAGTACTTC.

J is TRBJ2-5 and V is TRBV20-1; 7 bases match TRBD1. Germline lookup yields CDR1 DFQATT and CDR2 SNEGSKA (reference sequence). J gave up 4 bases and V 2 bases, and 7 bases lay outside the gene matches. The CDR3 extends over 14 amino acids. CDR3 bases: TGCAGTGCTAGAAAGGGGGCCTGGGGAGAGACCCAGTACTTC. Protein product: CSARKGAWGETQYF.

This clonotype was seen only a few times. The chain recombines TRBV5-1 with TRBJ2-7; TRBD1 is a possible D gene (5 bases). Germline CDR1 is SGHRS and CDR2 is YFSETQ. The CDR3 length is 16 residues. Trimming removed 0 bases at V and 0 bases at J, with 13 bases between. Here the CDR3 reads CASSLADGRASYEQYF. The CDR3 nucleotides read TGCGCCAGCAGCTTGGCCGACGGCAGGGCCTCCTACGAGCAGTACTTC.

The chain carries TRBV27 and TRBJ2-1, with 9 bases identical to TRBD2. Germline-derived CDR1 and CDR2 are MNHEY and SMNVEV (reference sequence). The length of the CDR3 is 16 residues. Germline trimming cut 5 bases from V and 2 bases from J; bases unmatched to any gene: 7. This CDR3 is CASSPTAGGTYNEQFF. The CDR3 DNA reads as TGTGCCAGCAGTCCCACAGCGGGAGGAACCTACAATGAGCAGTTCTTC.

The rearrangement uses TRBV7-9 and TRBJ2-1; D is ambiguous. The V gene lost 5 bases and the J gene lost 7 bases, with 9 bases spanning the gap. The CDR3 extends over 12 amino acids. Germline values: CDR1 SEHNR, CDR2 FQNEAQ (reference sequence). For the CDR3, the DNA is TGTGCCAGCAGCGTAGGGTTGAATGAGCAGTTCTTC. It translates to CASSVGLNEQFF.

The gene calls are TRBV20-1 and TRBJ2-5; TRBD1 is a possible D gene (6 bases). V lost 6 bases, J lost 1 base, and 15 bases lay in between. In germline, CDR1 is DFQATT, CDR2 SNEGSKA (reference sequence). This CDR3 contains 14 residues. The CDR3 DNA sequence: TGCAGTGCCACAAACACAGGGCTCCAAGAGACCCAGTACTTC. Amino acids: CSATNTGLQETQYF.

The chain recombines TRBV7-9 with TRBJ2-7; D is possibly TRBD2 (5 bases). This CDR3 has 14 amino acids. The V gene's germline CDR1 is SEHNR and CDR2 FQNEAQ (reference sequence). V was trimmed by 0 bases and J by 5 bases, leaving 11 bases between them. The CDR3 sequence is CASSLAGDGNEQYF. The CDR3, as DNA: TGTGCCAGCAGCTTAGCGGGAGACGGCAACGAGCAGTACTTC.

In DNA form, the CDR3 reads TGCGCCAGCAGCGGCAACCCGGGACTAGCGGGAGATACGCAGTATTTT. It is translated as CASSGNPGLAGDTQYF. The chain recombines TRBV5-1 with TRBJ2-3; 12 positions match TRBD2. Germline CDR1 and CDR2: SGHRS and YFSETQ. The CDR3 is 16 residues long. V shed 4 bases, J shed 5 bases, and the junction held 8 bases outside the gene matches.

This clonotype was found a few times. The rearrangement joins TRBV3-1 to TRBJ2-1; TRBD2 aligns across 14 bases. V shed 3 bases, J shed 9 bases, and the junction held 4 bases outside the gene matches. Germline V gene data show CDR1 as LGHDT and CDR2 as YNNKEL (reference sequence). This CDR3 contains 15 residues. As DNA, the CDR3 is TGTGCCAGCAGCCAGATGACTAGCGGGAGGGCTGAGCAGTTCTTC. This translates into CASSQMTSGRAEQFF.

This clonotype was seen only a few times. V is TRBV15 and J is TRBJ2-1; 7 bases map to TRBD2. CDR1 and CDR2 (germline): LNHNV, YYDKDF (reference sequence). The CDR3 is made up of 18 amino acids. V shed 2 bases, J shed 3 bases, and the junction held 13 bases outside the gene matches. CDR3 DNA: TGTGCCACCAGCAGATACTTAGGTTGGGCTAGCGGCTACAATGAGCAGTTCTTC. It encodes CATSRYLGWASGYNEQFF.

V is TRBV6-1 and J is TRBJ2-3; TRBD2 matches at 7 bases. In germline, CDR1 is MNHNS, CDR2 SASEGT. The CDR3 sequence is 15 residues long. After removal of 7 bases from V and 2 bases from J, the junction contained 9 bases not matched to a gene. This CDR3 reads CASTTEAGLTDTQYF. CDR3 DNA sequence: TGTGCCAGCACCACAGAAGCGGGACTCACAGATACGCAGTATTTT.

Only a few counts were recorded for this clonotype. This chain joins TRBV5-1 and TRBJ2-7, with D possibly matching TRBD2 (6 bases). The germline V gene has CDR1 SGHRS and CDR2 YFSETQ. The CDR3 totals 13 residues. V lost 2 bases and J lost 5, with 11 bases in between. CDR3 amino acids: CASSFGGVDEQYF. The CDR3, as DNA: TGCGCCAGCAGCTTCGGGGGAGTCGACGAGCAGTACTTC.

The CDR3 loop reads CASSLVPGGGGNTIYF. CDR3 coding DNA: TGTGCCAGCAGCTTAGTTCCAGGGGGAGGTGGAAACACCATATATTTT. The rearrangement links TRBV7-9 to TRBJ1-3, with 7 bases aligning to TRBD1. CDR1 is SEHNR and CDR2 is FQNEAQ in the germline V gene (reference sequence). J lost 3 bases, V lost 1 base, and 6 bases had no gene match. The CDR3 consists of 16 residues.

The chain combines TRBV4-1 with TRBJ2-3, with unresolved D. There are 11 residues in the CDR3. Trimming left V 1 base short and J 10 bases short, with 6 bases between. The V gene's germline CDR1 is MGHRA and CDR2 YSYEKL. CDR3 DNA sequence: TGCGCCAGCAGCCAAGGGGATCCGCAGTATTTT. Translation gives CASSQGDPQYF.

The rearrangement joins TRBV7-9 to TRBJ2-5; no clear D gene. V gave up 5 bases and J gave up 2 bases, with 18 bases separating them. Germline V gene data show CDR1 as SEHNR and CDR2 as FQNEAQ (reference sequence). The CDR3 has 16 amino acids. The CDR3 spells CASSPPGARLQETQYF. Here the CDR3 DNA reads TGTGCCAGCAGCCCACCAGGCGCGAGACTTCAAGAGACCCAGTACTTC. Complete variable domain (other parts from reference TRBV7-9 and TRBJ2-5): DTGVSQNPRHKITKRGQNVTFRCDPISEHNRLYWYRQTLGQGPEFLTYFQNEAQLEKSRLLSDRFSAERPKGSFSTLEIQRTEQGDSAMYLCASSPPGARLQETQYFGPGTRLLVL.

The chain combines TRBV20-1 with TRBJ1-3; the D gene is possibly TRBD1 (6 bases). Germline CDR1 reads DFQATT; CDR2 reads SNEGSKA (reference sequence). V was cut by 6 bases and J by 5 bases, with 14 bases left in between. The CDR3 has 13 residues. This CDR3 is CSATRQVRNTIYF. DNA of the CDR3: TGCAGTGCCACCAGACAGGTCCGAAACACCATATATTTT.

The chain joins TRBV6-1 to TRBJ2-1, with D perhaps TRBD1 or TRBD2 (5 bases each). CDR1 and CDR2 from the germline V gene are MNHNS and SASEGT. The CDR3 consists of 19 residues. Trimming removed 6 bases from V and 4 bases from J, with 28 bases in between. CDR3 sequence: CASRQKLPRGIWTYNEQFF. The CDR3 DNA reads as TGTGCCAGCAGACAAAAACTACCTCGGGGAATTTGGACATACAATGAGCAGTTCTTC.

The rearrangement links TRBV7-8 to TRBJ2-1; D might be TRBD1 or TRBD2, each matching 6 bases. The V gene's germline CDR1 is SGHVS and CDR2 FQNEAQ. With 7 bases removed from V and 3 bases from J, the gap between germline ends came to 13 bases. This CDR3 is 14 amino acids long. For the CDR3, the DNA is TGTGCCAGCACCCTAGGGGGAGGCTACAATGAGCAGTTCTTC. Amino acids: CASTLGGGYNEQFF.